This note documents a single T cell receptor (beta chain) sequence. V was trimmed by 3 bases and J by 0 bases, leaving 12 bases between them. From germline, CDR1 is MNHNS and CDR2 SASEGT. The CDR3 contains 17 residues. Original processing methods: The assay estimated nucleated cells by amplifying reference gene primers. Method: immunoSEQ multiplex PCR; TCRdb's copy keeps in-frame clones and lacks some. V, J and clone size were drawn from that table, and D and trimming were deduced from the DNA. The sample carries more than 85,000 clones, about 90% recorded once. Enrolment of Seattle patients took place during active infection, and they were followed longitudinally. This record comes from a study of blood T cell repertoires in COVID-19. Across the whole study: Spain, Italy and the United States supplied samples that represented acute and convalescent COVID-19. T cells, B-cell-depleted T cells, or PBMCs provided the cDNA or gDNA that served as material.

The chain uses TRBV6-1 and TRBJ1-6; D not resolved. Sequences were obtained from peripheral blood. The source is a human donor with COVID-19, enrolled during active disease. The donor label of this sample is uncertain. CDR3 DNA: TGTGCCAGCAGTGACCCCCTTTGGAGCTCCTATAATTCACCCCTCCACTTT. Translated, it gives CASSDPLWSSYNSPLHF.